The clone carrying this T cell receptor (beta chain) was seen a single time. What it binds is unknown. A single base separates this from a much larger clone, so it may be a read error. This sample was taken from a study of CD8 T cells in ankylosing spondylitis. Points from the study as a whole: Reports say disease-linked clones showed up significantly more in matched ankylosing spondylitis synovial fluid.

TCRdb called the 5' RACE reads again in MiXCR, with one record for every CDR3 protein. The sample has under 250,000 distinct CDR3 sequences, approximately 8% seen once. Looked up from germline, CDR1 is MDHEN and CDR2 is SYDVKM. Trimming at V came to 10 bases and at J to 7 bases, leaving 13 bases not matched to a gene. The CDR3 is 14 amino acids. The chain joins TRBV28 to TRBJ2-1; 7 bases line up with TRBD2. Sequenced: blood, either unsorted or a sorted T cell fraction (not recorded which). This clonotype originated in a female donor with ankylosing spondylitis or in good health (not recorded which). CDR3 sequence (DNA): TGTGCCACCGGGGGGATTGTGGTCCGGAATGAGCAGTTCTTC. Translating it yields CATGGIVVRNEQFF.